This TCR beta chain was found in a study of T-cell memory formation after mild COVID-19. Whole-study context: TCR clusters mostly belonged to single donors. Study-level points and caveats: Researchers report contracting CD4+ clones mostly in CM and EM, with CD8+ clones in EMRA. Pre-infection memory carried some responding clones, suggesting that cross-reactive memory joined.

Concerning this clonotype: Its antigen remains unknown.

A 5'RACE reaction primed in the constant segment made cDNA libraries of TCR alpha and TCR beta, and these carried sample barcodes and UMIs. TCRdb reprocessed the 5' RACE reads with MiXCR, giving one entry per CDR3 protein. The sample lists 250,000 to 300,000 distinct CDR3 sequences; under 20% were seen once. V lost 3 bases and J lost 1, with 10 bases in between. The V gene's germline CDR1 is SGHRS and CDR2 YFSETQ. This CDR3 has 14 residues. The chain recombines TRBV5-1 with TRBJ1-2, with D perhaps TRBD1 (6 bases). The sequence was obtained from a man between 18 and 35 years old who had mild COVID-19 (a few samples of this study predate the infection). Cell type and time point are not known. Material: PBMCs or a T cell subset sorted from them (not recorded which). The CDR3 DNA sequence: TGCGCCAGCAGCTACGGACAGTTTAACTATGGCTACACCTTC. The encoded protein is CASSYGQFNYGYTF.